Sequencing of this T cell receptor (beta chain) was carried out in a study of blood T cell repertoires in COVID-19. Original analysis: Reference gene primer amplification gave estimated nucleated cell counts. Profiling relied on immunoSEQ multiplex PCR, and the TCRdb table lists in-frame clones only, not all of them. That table is the source of V, J and clone size, and D and trimming were worked out from the DNA. The repertoire holds roughly 43,000 clones, approximately 85% seen once, with more than 9% in the top ten. Germline loops: CDR1 SGHDN, CDR2 FVKESK. The ends were cut back, 6 bases at V and 8 bases at J, with 17 bases in the middle. The CDR3 totals 13 residues.

V gene TRBV14 combines with J gene TRBJ2-7; possible D gene TRBD2, 6 bases. The sequence was obtained from a human donor in a cohort sampled during active COVID-19. Sequences were obtained from peripheral blood. This CDR3 reads CASSGGRGWKQYF. CDR3 DNA: TGTGCCAGCAGTGGCGGGCGGGGCTGGAAGCAGTACTTC.